The present entry profiles one T cell receptor beta chain with its context. The data were obtained in a study of blood T cell repertoires in COVID-19. Study-level information: Samples representing acute and convalescent COVID-19 were sourced from the United States, Italy and Spain. In each case, the material was cDNA or gDNA derived from T cells, B-cell-depleted T cells, or PBMCs.

Authors' methods: Estimation of nucleated cell counts was performed using reference gene primer amplification. Data came from immunoSEQ multiplex PCR; TCRdb stores just in-frame clones and leaves some out. The V and J calls and clone size were taken over from that table, and D and trimming were inferred from the DNA. The repertoire has around 94,000 clones, 80% to 95% of them found once; the top ten carry 3.5% to 4.5%. V was trimmed by 3 bases and J by 5 bases, leaving 12 bases between them. Germline V lookup: CDR1 SGHNT, CDR2 YYREEE (reference sequence). The CDR3 spans 14 residues. V gene TRBV5-4 combines with J gene TRBJ1-5; D unclear. Specimen: peripheral blood. The sequence was obtained from a man aged 18 to 35 with acute or convalescent COVID-19. The chain's CDR3 is CASSSTGSDQPQHF. The CDR3 region has the DNA TGTGCCAGCAGCTCCACGGGGTCGGATCAGCCCCAGCATTTT.